This T cell receptor (beta chain) was captured in a study of identical twins. Study results and caveats: When twins shared out-of-frame alpha sequences, those sequences had excess low generation probability. Cross-sectional statistical analysis was relied on for the conclusions, without the same donors being followed.

Addition of a universal primer site occurred through template switching, and cDNA carried unique molecular identifiers. TCRdb called the 5' RACE reads again in MiXCR, with one record for every CDR3 protein. The sample carries 250,000 to 300,000 distinct CDR3 sequences, over 8.5% recorded once. Healthy Caucasians alone served as donors. The ends were cut back, 1 base at V and 3 bases at J, with 14 bases in the middle. Germline values: CDR1 SGHTA, CDR2 FQGNSA. The CDR3 covers 16 residues. The table lists this clonotype with a few counts. What it recognizes is unknown. A further study also used this sample, focusing on yellow fever vaccine responses in identical twins.

Sequences were obtained from CD8+ T cells sorted from blood. This sequence joins TRBV7-2 and TRBJ2-3; possible D gene TRBD2, 7 bases. This sequence originates from a woman between 18 and 29 years old in good health. CDR3 in DNA: TGTGCCAGCAGCTTAGGAGTGGGGGGGCCAACAGATACGCAGTATTTT. As protein: CASSLGVGGPTDTQYF. The full variable domain, its missing parts supplied by reference TRBV7-2 and TRBJ2-3, is GAGVSQSPSNKVTEKGKDVELRCDPISGHTALYWYRQSLGQGLEFLIYFQGNSAPDKSGLPSDRFSAERTGGSVSTLTIQRTQQEDSAVYLCASSLGVGGPTDTQYFGPGTRLTVL.